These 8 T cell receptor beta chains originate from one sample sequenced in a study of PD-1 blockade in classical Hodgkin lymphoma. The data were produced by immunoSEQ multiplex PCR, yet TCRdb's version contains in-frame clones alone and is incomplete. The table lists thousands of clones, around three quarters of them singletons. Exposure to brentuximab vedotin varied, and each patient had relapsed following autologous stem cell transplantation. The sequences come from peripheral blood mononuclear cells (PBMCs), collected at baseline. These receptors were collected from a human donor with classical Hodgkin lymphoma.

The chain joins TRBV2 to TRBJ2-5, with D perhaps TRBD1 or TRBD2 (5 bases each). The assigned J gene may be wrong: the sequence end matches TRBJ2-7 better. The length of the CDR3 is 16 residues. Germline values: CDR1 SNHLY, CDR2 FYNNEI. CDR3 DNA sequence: TGTGCCAGCAGACAGGATGGGAGACTACGCCTCTACGAGCAGTACTTC. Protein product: CASRQDGRLRLYEQYF.

The CDR3 DNA reads TGTGCCAGCAGCCAACAGGGGTACGGCAATCAGCCCCAGCATTTT. Its protein is CASSQQGYGNQPQHF. The V and J genes are TRBV6-5 and TRBJ1-5, with 7 positions matching TRBD1. After removal of 6 bases from V and 2 bases from J, the junction contained 7 bases not matched to a gene. CDR3 length equals 15 residues. CDR1 and CDR2 from the germline V gene are MNHEY and SVGAGI.

CDR3 nucleotides: TGCAGCGTTGGGGACAGGGGACCATATCGCAATCAGCCCCAGCATTTT. Encoded protein: CSVGDRGPYRNQPQHF. This rearrangement joins TRBV29-1 to TRBJ1-5; 10 bases map to TRBD1. This CDR3 comprises 16 residues. From germline, CDR1 is SQVTM and CDR2 ANQGSEA. Unmatched junction bases numbered 8, after V lost 4 bases and J lost 2 bases.

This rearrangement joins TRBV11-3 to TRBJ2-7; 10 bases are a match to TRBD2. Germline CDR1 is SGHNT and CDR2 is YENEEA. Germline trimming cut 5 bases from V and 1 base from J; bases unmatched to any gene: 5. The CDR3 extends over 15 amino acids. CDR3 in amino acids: CASSTPSGGSYEQYF. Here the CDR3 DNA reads TGTGCCAGCAGCACTCCTAGCGGGGGATCCTACGAGCAGTACTTC.

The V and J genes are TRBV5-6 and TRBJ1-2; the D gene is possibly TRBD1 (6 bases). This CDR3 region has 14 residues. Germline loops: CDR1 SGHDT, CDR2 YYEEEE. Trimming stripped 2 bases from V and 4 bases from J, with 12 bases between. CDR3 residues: CASSLGQQIYGYTF. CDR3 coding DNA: TGTGCCAGCAGCTTAGGACAGCAGATCTATGGCTACACCTTC.

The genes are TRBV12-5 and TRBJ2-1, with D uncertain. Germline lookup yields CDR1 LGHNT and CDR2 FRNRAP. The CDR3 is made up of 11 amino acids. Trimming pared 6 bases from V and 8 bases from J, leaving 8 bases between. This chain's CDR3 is CASGLRDEQFF. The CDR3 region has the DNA TGTGCTAGTGGACTTCGAGATGAGCAGTTCTTC. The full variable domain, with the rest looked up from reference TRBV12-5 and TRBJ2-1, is DARVTQTPRHKVTEMGQEVTMRCQPILGHNTVFWYRQTMMQGLELLAYFRNRAPLDDSGMPKDRFSAEMPDATLATLKIQPSEPRDSAVYFCASGLRDEQFFGPGTRLTVL.

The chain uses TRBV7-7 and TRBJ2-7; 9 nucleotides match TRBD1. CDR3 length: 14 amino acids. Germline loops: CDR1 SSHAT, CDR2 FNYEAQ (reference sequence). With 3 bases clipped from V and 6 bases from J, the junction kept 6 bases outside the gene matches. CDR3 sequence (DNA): TGTGCCAGCAGCTTGGCGGGACAGGGATCCGAGCAGTACTTC. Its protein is CASSLAGQGSEQYF. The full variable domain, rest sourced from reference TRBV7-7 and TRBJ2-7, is GAGVSQSPRYKVTKRGQDVTLRCDPISSHATLYWYQQALGQGPEFLTYFNYEAQPDKSGLPSDRFSAERPEGSISTLTIQRTEQRDSAMYRCASSLAGQGSEQYFGPGTRLTVT.

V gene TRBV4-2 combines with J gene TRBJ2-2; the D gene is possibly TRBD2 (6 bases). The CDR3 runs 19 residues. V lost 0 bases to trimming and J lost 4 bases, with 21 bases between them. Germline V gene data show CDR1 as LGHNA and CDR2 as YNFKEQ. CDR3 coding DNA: TGTGCCAGCAGCCAAGAAGGTCCCGGGAGTAGGCCTAGCACCGGGGAGCTGTTTTTT. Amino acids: CASSQEGPGSRPSTGELFF.